This entry lists 14 T cell receptor beta chains sequenced from one sample in a study of cytomegalovirus exposure and HLA in healthy donors. Researchers ran the PCR with 60 Vbeta and 13 Jbeta primers. TCRdb's table, derived via immunoSEQ multiplex PCR, lists solely in-frame clones and lacks some. The data hold 150,000 to 200,000 clones, with approximately 80% observed a single time. The sequenced sample was PBMCs. The receptors here all came from a young woman in good health and CMV-seronegative.

The chain joins TRBV27 to TRBJ2-2; TRBD1 matches 7 bases. CDR1 and CDR2 (germline): MNHEY, SMNVEV (reference sequence). The CDR3 extends over 15 amino acids. V trimming: 7 bases; J trimming: 0 bases; junction bases outside the gene matches: 5. The CDR3: CASTEDRSNTGELFF. CDR3 sequence (DNA): TGTGCCAGCACAGAGGACAGGTCGAACACCGGGGAGCTGTTTTTT.

The chain carries TRBV11-2 and TRBJ1-2; a possible D gene is TRBD1 (5 bases). The germline gives CDR1 SGHAT, CDR2 FQNNGV. V gave up 0 bases and J gave up 0 bases, with 5 bases separating them. This CDR3 has 14 amino acids. CDR3 region: CASSLDRANYGYTF. Here the CDR3 DNA reads TGTGCCAGCAGCTTAGACAGGGCTAACTATGGCTACACCTTC.

The V gene is TRBV6-5, the J gene TRBJ1-5; D is unclear. This CDR3 has 13 residues. The ends were cut back, 5 bases at V and 8 bases at J, with 13 bases in the middle. From germline, CDR1 is MNHEY and CDR2 SVGAGI. This CDR3 reads CASSEVGREPQHF. The CDR3 bases are TGTGCCAGCAGTGAAGTCGGGAGGGAGCCCCAGCATTTT.

V usage is TRBV2 and J usage is TRBJ2-2, with 11 bases that match TRBD1. The CDR3 length is 14 residues. The germline gives CDR1 SNHLY, CDR2 FYNNEI. Germline trimming cut 5 bases from V and 7 bases from J; bases unmatched to any gene: 3. The DNA for the CDR3 is TGTGCCAGCAGTTTGGGACAGGGGGGCGGGGAGCTGTTTTTT. As protein: CASSLGQGGGELFF.

As regards this clone: The sample has other DNA sequences that encode this CDR3 too. The chain uses TRBV19 and TRBJ1-5, with D uncertain. Germline CDR1 and CDR2: LNHDA and SQIVND (reference sequence). The CDR3 runs to 13 residues. Trimming left V 1 base short and J 4 bases short, with 5 bases between. The CDR3 DNA follows: TGTGCCAGTAGTATAGTCGGTAATCAGCCCCAGCATTTT. Translating gives CASSIVGNQPQHF.

The J gene is TRBJ1-2, the V gene TRBV29-1; 7 nucleotides align to TRBD1. Germline CDR1 is SQVTM and CDR2 is ANQGSEA. The CDR3 covers 13 residues. V lost 4 bases, J lost 3 bases, and 5 bases stayed unmatched. The DNA for the CDR3 is TGCAGCGTTGTGAAGGGGGCAGACTATGGCTACACCTTC. It encodes CSVVKGADYGYTF.

The V call is TRBV7-2, the J call TRBJ1-2, with 7 bases aligning to TRBD1. The germline gives CDR1 SGHTA, CDR2 FQGNSA. Trimming took 8 bases from V and 8 from J; bases not matched to a gene: 14. The CDR3 runs to 14 residues. CDR3 DNA sequence: TGTGCCAGCTCCTACGGGACAGAGTCGTCGGGCTACACCTTC. It is translated as CASSYGTESSGYTF.

Points on this clone: Sequence at one end of the junction differs from germline and may be a read error. The chain is built from TRBV2 and TRBJ1-5; 9 nucleotides match TRBD1. Germline CDR1 is SNHLY and CDR2 is FYNNEI. This CDR3 comprises 12 residues. For the CDR3, the DNA is TGTGCCAGCCTAACTTTGGGACAGGGATTAATTTTT. This codes for CASLTLGQGLIF.

The chain uses TRBV5-4 and TRBJ1-1; TRBD1 is a possible D gene (6 bases). Trimming removed 3 bases from V and 2 bases from J, with 11 bases in between. Germline CDR1 reads SGHNT; CDR2 reads YYREEE (reference sequence). This CDR3 is 14 amino acids long. The CDR3 DNA reads as TGTGCCAGCAGCTACACAGGGTTAAACACTGAAGCTTTCTTT. This encodes CASSYTGLNTEAFF.

This clone was seen only once. The chain employs TRBV19 and TRBJ2-7, with 9 bases lining up with TRBD1. Germline trimming cut 4 bases from V and 1 base from J; bases unmatched to any gene: 5. CDR1 and CDR2 from the germline V gene are LNHDA and SQIVND (reference sequence). There are 15 residues in the CDR3. CDR3 nucleotides: TGTGCCAGTAGTACCTCCGGGACAGGGTCCTACGAGCAGTACTTC. It specifies CASSTSGTGSYEQYF.

This clone was picked up one time. The chain recombines TRBV6-5 with TRBJ2-7, with 8 bases matching TRBD1. Trimming took 5 bases from V and 4 from J; bases not matched to a gene: 1. Per germline, CDR1 MNHEY and CDR2 SVGAGI. The CDR3 has 12 amino acids. The CDR3 DNA sequence: TGTGCCAGCAGTCGGACAGGGTACGAGCAGTACTTC. Protein product: CASSRTGYEQYF.

This clone showed up just once. The chain combines TRBV5-1 with TRBJ2-3; 9 nucleotides line up with TRBD2. The germline gives CDR1 SGHRS, CDR2 YFSETQ. V gave up 4 bases and J gave up 3 bases; unmatched junction bases: 6. This CDR3 has 15 amino acids. The CDR3 sequence: CASSQTGLATDTQYF. CDR3 coding DNA: TGCGCCAGCAGCCAGACGGGACTAGCAACAGATACGCAGTATTTT.

The rearrangement joins TRBV29-1 to TRBJ2-7; tentative D call: TRBD2 (6 bases). This CDR3 contains 12 residues. The V gene lost 7 bases and the J gene lost 8 bases, with 18 bases spanning the gap. Looked up from germline, CDR1 is SQVTM and CDR2 is ANQGSEA. CDR3: CSAFPGGLKQYF. DNA of the CDR3: TGCAGCGCGTTCCCCGGGGGACTGAAGCAGTACTTC.

This clone was observed a few times. V gene TRBV7-8 combines with J gene TRBJ1-2; D might be TRBD1 (5 bases). V dropped 1 base and J dropped 3 bases, with 9 bases sitting between them. CDR1 is SGHVS and CDR2 is FQNEAQ in the germline V gene. The CDR3 loop spans 14 amino acids. DNA of the CDR3: TGTGCCAGCAGCTTAGTGTCACAGGACTATGGCTACACCTTC. As protein: CASSLVSQDYGYTF.